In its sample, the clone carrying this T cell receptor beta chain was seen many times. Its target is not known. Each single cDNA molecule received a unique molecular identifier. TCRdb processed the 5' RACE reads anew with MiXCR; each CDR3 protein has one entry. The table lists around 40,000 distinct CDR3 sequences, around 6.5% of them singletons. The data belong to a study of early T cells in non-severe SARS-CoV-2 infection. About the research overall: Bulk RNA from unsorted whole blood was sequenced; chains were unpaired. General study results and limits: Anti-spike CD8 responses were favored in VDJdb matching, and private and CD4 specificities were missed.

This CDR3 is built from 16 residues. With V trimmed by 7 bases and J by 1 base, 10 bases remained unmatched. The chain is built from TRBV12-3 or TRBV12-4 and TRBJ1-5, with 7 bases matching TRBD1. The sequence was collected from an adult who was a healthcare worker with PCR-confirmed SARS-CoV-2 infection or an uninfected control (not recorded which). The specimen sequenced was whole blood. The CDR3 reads CASTQSTGLSNQPQHF. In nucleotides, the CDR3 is TGTGCCAGCACCCAATCGACAGGGCTAAGCAATCAGCCCCAGCATTTT.